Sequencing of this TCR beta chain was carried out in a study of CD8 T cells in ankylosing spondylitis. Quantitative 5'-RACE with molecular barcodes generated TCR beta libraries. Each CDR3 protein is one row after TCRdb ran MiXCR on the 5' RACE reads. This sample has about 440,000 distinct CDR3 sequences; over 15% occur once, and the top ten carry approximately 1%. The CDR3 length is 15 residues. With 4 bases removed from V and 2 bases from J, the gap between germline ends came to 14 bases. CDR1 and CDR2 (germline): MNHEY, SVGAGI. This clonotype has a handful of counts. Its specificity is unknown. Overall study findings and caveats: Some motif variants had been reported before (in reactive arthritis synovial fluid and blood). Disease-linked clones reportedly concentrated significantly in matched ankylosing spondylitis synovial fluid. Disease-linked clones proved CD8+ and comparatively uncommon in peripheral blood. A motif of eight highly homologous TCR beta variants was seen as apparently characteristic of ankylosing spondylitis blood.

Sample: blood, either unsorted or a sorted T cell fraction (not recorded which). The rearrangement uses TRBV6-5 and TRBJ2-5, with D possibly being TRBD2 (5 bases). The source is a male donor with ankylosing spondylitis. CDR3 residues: CASSSALVAQETQYF. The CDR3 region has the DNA TGTGCCAGCAGTTCGGCGTTGGTAGCGCAAGAGACCCAGTACTTC.